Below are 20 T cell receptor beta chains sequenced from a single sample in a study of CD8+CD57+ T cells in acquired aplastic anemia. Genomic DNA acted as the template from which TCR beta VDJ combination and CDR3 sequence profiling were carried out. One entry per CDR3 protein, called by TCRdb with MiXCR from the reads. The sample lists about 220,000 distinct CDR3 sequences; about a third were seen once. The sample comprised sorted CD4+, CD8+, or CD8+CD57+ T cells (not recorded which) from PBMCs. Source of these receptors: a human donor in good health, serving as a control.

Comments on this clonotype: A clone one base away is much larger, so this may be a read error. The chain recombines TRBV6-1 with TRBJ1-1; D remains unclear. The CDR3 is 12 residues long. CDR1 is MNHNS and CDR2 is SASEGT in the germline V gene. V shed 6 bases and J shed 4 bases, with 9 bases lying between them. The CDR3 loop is CASRRRSTEAFF. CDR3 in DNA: TGTGCCAGCAGGCGAAGGAGCACTGAAGCTTTCTTT.

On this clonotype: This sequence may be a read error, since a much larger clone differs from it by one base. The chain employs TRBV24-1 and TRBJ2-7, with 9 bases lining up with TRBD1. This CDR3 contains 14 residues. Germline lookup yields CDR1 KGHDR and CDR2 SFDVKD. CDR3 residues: CASGRDRASHEQYF. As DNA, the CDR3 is TGTGCCAGCGGGCGGGACAGGGCCTCCCACGAGCAGTACTTC.

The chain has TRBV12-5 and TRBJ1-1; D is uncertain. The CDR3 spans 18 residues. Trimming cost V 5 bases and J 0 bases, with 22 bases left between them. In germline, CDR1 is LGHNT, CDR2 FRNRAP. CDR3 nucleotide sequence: TGTGCTAGTGGTATAGAAGGTATTTACGGCAGACTGAACACTGAAGCTTTCTTT. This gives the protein CASGIEGIYGRLNTEAFF.

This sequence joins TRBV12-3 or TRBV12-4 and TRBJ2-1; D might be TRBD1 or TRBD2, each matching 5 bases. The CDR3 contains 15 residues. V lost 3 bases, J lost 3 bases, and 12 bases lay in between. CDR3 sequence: CASSFGAGFYNEQFF. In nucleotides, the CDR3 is TGTGCCAGCAGTTTCGGGGCAGGGTTCTACAATGAGCAGTTCTTC.

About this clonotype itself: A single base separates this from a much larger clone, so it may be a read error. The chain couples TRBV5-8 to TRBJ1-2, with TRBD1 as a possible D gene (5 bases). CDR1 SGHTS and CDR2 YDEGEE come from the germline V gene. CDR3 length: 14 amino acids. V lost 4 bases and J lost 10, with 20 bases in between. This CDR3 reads CASSRRQNLWDYTF. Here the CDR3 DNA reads TGTGCCAGCAGCCGGAGACAGAATCTATGGGACTACACCTTC. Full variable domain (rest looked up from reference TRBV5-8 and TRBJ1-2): EAGVTQSPTHLIKTRGQQATLRCSPISGHTSVYWYQQALGLGLQFLLWYDEGEERNRGNFPPRFSGRQFPNYSSELNVNALELEDSALYLCASSRRQNLWDYTFGSGTRLTVV.

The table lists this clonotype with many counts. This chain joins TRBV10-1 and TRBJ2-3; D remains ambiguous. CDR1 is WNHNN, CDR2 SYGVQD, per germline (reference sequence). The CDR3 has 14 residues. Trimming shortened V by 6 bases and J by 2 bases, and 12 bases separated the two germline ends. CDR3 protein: CASSGGHSTDTQYF. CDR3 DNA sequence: TGCGCCAGCAGCGGTGGTCATTCCACAGATACGCAGTATTTT.

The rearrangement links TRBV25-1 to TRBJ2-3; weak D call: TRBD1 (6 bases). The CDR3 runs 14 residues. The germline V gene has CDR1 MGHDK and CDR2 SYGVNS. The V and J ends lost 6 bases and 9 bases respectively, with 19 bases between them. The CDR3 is CASSVGGVGTTQYF. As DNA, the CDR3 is TGTGCCAGCAGCGTAGGGGGAGTTGGGACAACGCAGTATTTT.

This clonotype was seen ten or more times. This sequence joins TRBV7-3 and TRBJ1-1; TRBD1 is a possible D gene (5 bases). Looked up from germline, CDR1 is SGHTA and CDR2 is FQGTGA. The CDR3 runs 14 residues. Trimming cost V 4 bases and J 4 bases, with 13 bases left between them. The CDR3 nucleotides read TGTGCCAGCAGCTCAGGGAAATCGGGCACTGAAGCTTTCTTT. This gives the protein CASSSGKSGTEAFF.

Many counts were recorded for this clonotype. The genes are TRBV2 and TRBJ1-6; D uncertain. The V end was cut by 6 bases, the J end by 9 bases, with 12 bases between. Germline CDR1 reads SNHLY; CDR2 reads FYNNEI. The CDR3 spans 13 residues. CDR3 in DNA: TGTGCCAGCAGGGCTTCGCGGGGTTCACCCCTCCACTTT. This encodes CASRASRGSPLHF.

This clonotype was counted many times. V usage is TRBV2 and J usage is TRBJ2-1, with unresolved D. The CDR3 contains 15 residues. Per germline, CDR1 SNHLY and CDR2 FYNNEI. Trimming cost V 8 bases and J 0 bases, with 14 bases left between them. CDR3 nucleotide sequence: TGTGCCAGCGAAGCGACTGCCAGCTCCTACAATGAGCAGTTCTTC. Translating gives CASEATASSYNEQFF.

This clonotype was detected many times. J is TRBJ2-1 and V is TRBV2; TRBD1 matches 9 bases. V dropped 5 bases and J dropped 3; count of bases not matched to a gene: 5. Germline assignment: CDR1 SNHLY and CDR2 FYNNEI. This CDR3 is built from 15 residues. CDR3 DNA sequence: TGTGCCAGCAGTTTGGGACAGGGAAGCTACAATGAGCAGTTCTTC. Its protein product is CASSLGQGSYNEQFF.

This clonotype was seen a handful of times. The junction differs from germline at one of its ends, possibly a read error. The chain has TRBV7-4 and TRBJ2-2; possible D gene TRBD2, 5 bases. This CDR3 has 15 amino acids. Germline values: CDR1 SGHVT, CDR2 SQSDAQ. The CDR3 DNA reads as TGTGCCAGCAGCGCGATCGGGTCGAACACCGGGGAACTGTTTTTT. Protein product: CASSAIGSNTGELFF.

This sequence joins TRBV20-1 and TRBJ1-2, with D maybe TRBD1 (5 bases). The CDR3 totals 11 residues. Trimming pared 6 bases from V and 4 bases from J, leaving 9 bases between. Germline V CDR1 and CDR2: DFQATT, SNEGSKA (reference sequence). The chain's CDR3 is CSAKQVYGYTF. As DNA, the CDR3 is TGCAGTGCCAAACAGGTCTATGGCTACACCTTC.

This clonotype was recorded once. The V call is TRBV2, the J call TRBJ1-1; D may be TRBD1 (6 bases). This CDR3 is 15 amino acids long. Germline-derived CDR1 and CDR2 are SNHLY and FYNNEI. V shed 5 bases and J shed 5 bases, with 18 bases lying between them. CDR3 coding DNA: TGTGCCAGCAGTTACTGGGGGGGCGTTGGTACTGAAGCTTTCTTT. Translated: CASSYWGGVGTEAFF.

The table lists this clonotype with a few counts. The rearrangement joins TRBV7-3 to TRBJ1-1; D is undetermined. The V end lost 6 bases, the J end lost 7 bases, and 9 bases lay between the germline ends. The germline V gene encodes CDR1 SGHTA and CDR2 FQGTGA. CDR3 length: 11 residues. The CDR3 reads CASSRANEAFF. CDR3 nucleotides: TGTGCCAGCAGTCGGGCTAATGAAGCTTTCTTT.

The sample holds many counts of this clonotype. The CDR3 protein is CASSSTGVYGYTF. The CDR3 nucleotides are TGTGCCAGCAGCTCCACAGGGGTCTATGGCTACACCTTC. V gene TRBV5-6 combines with J gene TRBJ1-2; 7 positions agree with TRBD1. There are 13 residues in the CDR3. V lost 3 bases to trimming and J lost 4 bases; unmatched junction nucleotides: 3. CDR1 SGHDT and CDR2 YYEEEE come from the germline V gene.

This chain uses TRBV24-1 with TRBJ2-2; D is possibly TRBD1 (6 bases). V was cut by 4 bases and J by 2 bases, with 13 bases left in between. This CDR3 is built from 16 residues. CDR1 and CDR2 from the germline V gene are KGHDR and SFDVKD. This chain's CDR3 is CATSEPGTHNTGELFF. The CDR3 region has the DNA TGTGCCACCAGTGAGCCCGGGACACACAACACCGGGGAGCTGTTTTTT.

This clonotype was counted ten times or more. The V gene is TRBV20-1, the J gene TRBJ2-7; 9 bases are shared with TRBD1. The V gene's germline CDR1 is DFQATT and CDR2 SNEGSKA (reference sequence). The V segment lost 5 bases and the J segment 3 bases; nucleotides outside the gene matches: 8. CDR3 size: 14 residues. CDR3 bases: TGCAGTGCTGAGTCCCGGGACAGGGTCTACGAGCAGTACTTC. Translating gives CSAESRDRVYEQYF.

The CDR3 DNA follows: TGTGCCAGCAGCTTCACTAGCGGGGGGGCGAGGGAGCAGTTCTTC. Translation: CASSFTSGGAREQFF. The chain couples TRBV11-2 to TRBJ2-1; TRBD2 matches at 13 bases. CDR1 is SGHAT and CDR2 is FQNNGV in the germline V gene. Trimming at V came to 3 bases and at J to 10 bases, leaving 6 bases not matched to a gene. This CDR3 region has 15 residues. Complete variable domain (other parts from reference TRBV11-2 and TRBJ2-1): EAGVAQSPRYKIIEKRQSVAFWCNPISGHATLYWYQQILGQGPKLLIQFQNNGVVDDSQLPKDRFSAERLKGVDSTLKIQPAKLEDSAVYLCASSFTSGGAREQFFGPGTRLTVL.

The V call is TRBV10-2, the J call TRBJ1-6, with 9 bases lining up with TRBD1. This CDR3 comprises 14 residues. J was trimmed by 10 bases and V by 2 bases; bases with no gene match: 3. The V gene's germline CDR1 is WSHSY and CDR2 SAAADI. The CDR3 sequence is CASSENDRGSPLHF. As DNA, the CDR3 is TGCGCCAGCAGTGAGAACGACAGGGGGTCACCCCTCCACTTT.